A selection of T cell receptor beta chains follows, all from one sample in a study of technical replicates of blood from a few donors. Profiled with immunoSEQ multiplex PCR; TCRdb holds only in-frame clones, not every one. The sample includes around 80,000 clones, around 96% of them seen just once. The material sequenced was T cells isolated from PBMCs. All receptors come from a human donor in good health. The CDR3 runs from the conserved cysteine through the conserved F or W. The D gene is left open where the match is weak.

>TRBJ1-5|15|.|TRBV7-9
TGTGCCAGCAGCTTAGGAGGCAGTAGCAATCAGCCCCAGCATTTT
CASSLGGSSNQPQHF
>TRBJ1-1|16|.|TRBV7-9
TGTGCCAGCAGCCAATTCCGGACAGCCTTGAACACTGAAGCTTTCTTT
CASSQFRTALNTEAFF
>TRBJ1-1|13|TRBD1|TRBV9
TGTGCCAGCAGCGCTACAGGGGGCCCTGAAGCTTTCTTT
CASSATGGPEAFF
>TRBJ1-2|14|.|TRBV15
TGTGCCACCAGCAGAGACCGAGAGTTCTATGGCTACACCTTC
CATSRDREFYGYTF
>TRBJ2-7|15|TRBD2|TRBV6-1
TGTGCCAGCAGTGGAGAGGGACTACCCACCTACGAGCAGTACTTC
CASSGEGLPTYEQYF
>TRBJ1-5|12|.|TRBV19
TGTGCCAGTAGGACAAGCAATCAGCCCCAGCATTTT
CASRTSNQPQHF
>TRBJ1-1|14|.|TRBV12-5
TGTGCTAGTGCCGTGGGAGGGGTGAACACTGAAGCTTTCTTT
CASAVGGVNTEAFF
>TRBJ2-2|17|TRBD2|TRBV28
TGTGCCAGCAGTGCGGATGGCCTAGCGGGACTTACCGGGGAGCTGTTTTTT
CASSADGLAGLTGELFF
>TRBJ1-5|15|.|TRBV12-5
TGTGCTAGTGGATCTGGACAGTATAGCAATCAGCCCCAGCATTTT
CASGSGQYSNQPQHF
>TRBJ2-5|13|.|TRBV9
TGTGCCAGCAGCGTATCAACAGAAGAGACCCAGTACTTC
CASSVSTEETQYF
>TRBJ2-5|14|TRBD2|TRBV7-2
TGTGCCAGCAGCTCACTAGCGGGTAAAGAGACCCAGTACTTC
CASSSLAGKETQYF
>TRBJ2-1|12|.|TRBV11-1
TGTGCCAGCAGTGGCTCATACAATGAGCAGTTCTTC
CASSGSYNEQFF
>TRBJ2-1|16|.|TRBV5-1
TGCGCCAGCAGCTTGGAAGTTAGCGGCTCCTACAATGAGCAGTTCTTC
CASSLEVSGSYNEQFF
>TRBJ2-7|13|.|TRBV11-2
TGTGCCAGCAGCTTAGTAACTATCTACGAGCAGTACTTC
CASSLVTIYEQYF
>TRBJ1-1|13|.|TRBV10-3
TGTGCCATCAATCCCGACAGGAACACTGAAGCTTTCTTT
CAINPDRNTEAFF
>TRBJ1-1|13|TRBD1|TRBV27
TGTGCCAGCAGCACAGGGGGCTGGTCTGAAGCTTTCTTT
CASSTGGWSEAFF
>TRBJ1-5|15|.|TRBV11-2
TGTGCCAGCAGCGCTGACGGGGAAAAAAATCAGCCCCAGCATTTT
CASSADGEKNQPQHF
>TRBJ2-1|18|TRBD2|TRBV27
TGTGCCAGCAGTTTATCGGGGGACTACAATCCGATGACAAGTGAGCAGTTCTTC
CASSLSGDYNPMTSEQFF
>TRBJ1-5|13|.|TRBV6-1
TGTGCCAGCAGTGGAAGCCCAAATCAGCCCCAGCATTTT
CASSGSPNQPQHF
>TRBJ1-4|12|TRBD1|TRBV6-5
TGTGCCAGCCGGACAGGGGTTGAAAAACTGTTTTTT
CASRTGVEKLFF
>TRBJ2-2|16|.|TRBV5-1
TGCGCCAGCAGAAATACCAGGGTCCAGAACACCGGGGAGCTGTTTTTT
CASRNTRVQNTGELFF
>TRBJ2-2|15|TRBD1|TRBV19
TGTGCCAGTAGGCATACAGGGGTGCAAACCGGGGAGCTGTTTTTT
CASRHTGVQTGELFF
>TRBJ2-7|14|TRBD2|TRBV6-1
TGTGCCAGCAAGCGGGACGGAGGACCCTACGAGCAGTACTTC
CASKRDGGPYEQYF